The 2 T cell receptor beta chains below come from one sample, sequenced in a study of monozygotic twins with inflammatory bowel disease (dated by TCRdb to between 2017 and 2020). Library prep was done by 5' RACE. The sequencer was an Illumina HiSeq 2500. TCRdb reprocessed the reads, so every CDR3 protein sequence counts as one entry and DNA is not shown. This sample's table has entries for approximately 330,000 distinct CDR3 sequences. Together, the top ten hold under 2.5% of the sample. The material sequenced was blood. These receptors originate from a human donor with ulcerative colitis or Crohn's disease, or a healthy co-twin of an affected twin (not recorded which).

This sequence joins TRBV12-3 or TRBV12-4 and TRBJ1-4. The CDR3 has 15 residues. The CDR3: CASSLRGGKGEKLFF.

The chain carries TRBV3-1 and TRBJ2-3. CDR1 and CDR2 (germline): LGHDT, YNNKEL (reference sequence). CDR3 size: 15 residues. The CDR3 sequence is CASSRRTQWGDTQYF.